Listed here are 10 T cell receptor beta chains from one sample, sequenced in a study of blood T cell repertoires in COVID-19. Only in-frame clones appear in the TCRdb table, and some are missing; sequencing was by immunoSEQ multiplex PCR. In the table there are a few hundred thousand clones, 65% to 90% of which are singletons. The sequencing sample was made of peripheral blood. These receptors all come from a middle-aged woman who had recovered from COVID-19.

The chain employs TRBV7-2 and TRBJ2-7, with 12 nucleotides matching TRBD2. From germline, CDR1 is SGHTA and CDR2 FQGNSA. The CDR3 covers 15 residues. Losses at the gene ends were 5 bases for V and 6 bases for J; bases not matched to a gene: 8. CDR3 region: CASSPRLAGGPEQYF. Written as DNA, the CDR3 is TGTGCCAGCAGCCCGAGGCTAGCGGGGGGGCCCGAGCAGTACTTC.

The V call is TRBV6-2 or TRBV6-3, the J call TRBJ2-3, with a weak D call TRBD2 (6 bases). Trimming pared 4 bases from V and 2 bases from J, leaving 13 bases between. The CDR3 runs 15 residues. Germline V lookup: CDR1 MNHEY, CDR2 SVGEGT. CDR3 in DNA: TGTGCCAGCAGTTCCGTGACGGACTACACAGATACGCAGTATTTT. Translating gives CASSSVTDYTDTQYF.

The count of this clone is one. The chain recombines TRBV5-6 with TRBJ1-2; D is unclear. The V end lost 0 bases, the J end lost 2 bases, and 8 bases lay between the germline ends. The CDR3 covers 14 residues. The V gene's germline CDR1 is SGHDT and CDR2 YYEEEE. The chain's CDR3 is CASSLEGRNYGYTF. For the CDR3, the DNA is TGTGCCAGCAGCTTGGAAGGGAGGAACTATGGCTACACCTTC.

The rearrangement uses TRBV19 and TRBJ1-2, with a weak D call TRBD1 (5 bases). Germline V gene sequence: CDR1 LNHDA, CDR2 SQIVND (reference sequence). V lost 4 bases and J 0 bases, leaving 9 bases between the germline ends. This CDR3 region has 14 residues. As DNA, the CDR3 is TGTGCCAGTAGTAGACGACAGCCTAACTATGGCTACACCTTC. It specifies CASSRRQPNYGYTF.

The chain recombines TRBV27 with TRBJ2-3; D might be TRBD1 (5 bases). Trimming took off 1 base at V and 4 bases at J, with 9 bases between the two ends. The CDR3 runs to 14 residues. Germline values: CDR1 MNHEY, CDR2 SMNVEV (reference sequence). The CDR3 sequence is CASSLLGRADTQYF. In nucleotides, the CDR3 is TGTGCCAGCAGTTTATTGGGCAGGGCAGATACGCAGTATTTT.

The chain links TRBV9 to TRBJ1-2; D not certain. The germline V gene encodes CDR1 SGDLS and CDR2 YYNGEE. The CDR3 extends over 15 amino acids. Between the trimmed V and J ends, which lost 0 bases and 1 base, there was a span of 10 bases. In nucleotides, the CDR3 is TGTGCCAGCAGCGTAGCTGAGACAATTAACTATGGCTACACCTTC. It is translated as CASSVAETINYGYTF.

CDR3 nucleotides: TGTGCCAGCTCACTAGGGACTTACGAGCAGTACTTC. Amino acids: CASSLGTYEQYF. The genes are TRBV18 and TRBJ2-7; maybe TRBD2 (6 bases). This CDR3 has 12 amino acids. Trimming removed 4 bases from V and 4 bases from J, with 8 bases in between. Per the germline V gene, CDR1 is KGHSH and CDR2 is LQKENI.

The chain recombines TRBV5-4 with TRBJ1-1; 10 nucleotides align to TRBD1. The CDR3 length is 15 residues. The germline V gene has CDR1 SGHNT and CDR2 YYREEE (reference sequence). J was trimmed by 7 bases and V by 4 bases; bases with no gene match: 10. This CDR3 reads CASSLEDRGGIEAFF. The DNA for the CDR3 is TGTGCCAGCAGCCTCGAGGACAGGGGGGGCATTGAAGCTTTCTTT.

V is TRBV28 and J is TRBJ1-4; TRBD1 agrees at 9 bases. J lost 8 bases, V lost 8 bases, and 6 bases had no gene match. CDR3 length equals 13 residues. CDR1 and CDR2 (germline): MDHEN, SYDVKM. In DNA, the CDR3 is TGTGCCAGCGAGACAGGGGGAAGGGAAAAACTGTTTTTT. Amino acids: CASETGGREKLFF.

The chain couples TRBV5-4 to TRBJ1-2; D remains ambiguous. The CDR3 runs 14 residues. The V and J ends lost 2 bases and 8 bases respectively, with 16 bases between them. Germline V gives CDR1 SGHNT, CDR2 YYREEE (reference sequence). The CDR3 coding sequence is TGTGCCAGCAGCTTCCTCACATCTAGCGGGGGCTACACCTTC. It codes for CASSFLTSSGGYTF.